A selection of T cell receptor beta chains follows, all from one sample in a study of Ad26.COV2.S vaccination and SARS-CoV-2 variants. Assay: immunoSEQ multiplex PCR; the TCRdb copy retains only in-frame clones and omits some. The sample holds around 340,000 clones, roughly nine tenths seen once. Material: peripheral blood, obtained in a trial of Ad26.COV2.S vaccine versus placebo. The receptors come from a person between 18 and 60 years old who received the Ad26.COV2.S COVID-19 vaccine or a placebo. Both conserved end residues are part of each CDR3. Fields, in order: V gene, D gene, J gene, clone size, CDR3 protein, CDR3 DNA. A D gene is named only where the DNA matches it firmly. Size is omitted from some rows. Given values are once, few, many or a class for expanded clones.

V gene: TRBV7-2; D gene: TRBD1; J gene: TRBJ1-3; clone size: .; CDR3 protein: CASSLGTGSGNTIYF; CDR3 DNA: TGTGCCAGCAGCCTTGGGACAGGGTCTGGAAACACCATATATTTT
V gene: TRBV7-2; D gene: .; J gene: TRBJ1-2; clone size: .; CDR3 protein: CASRPLGVYGYTF; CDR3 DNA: TGTGCCAGCCGGCCTTTGGGGGTTTATGGCTACACCTTC
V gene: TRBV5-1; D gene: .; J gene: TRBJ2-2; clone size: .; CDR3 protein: CASSGNTGELFF; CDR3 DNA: TGCGCCAGCAGCGGGAACACCGGGGAGCTGTTTTTT
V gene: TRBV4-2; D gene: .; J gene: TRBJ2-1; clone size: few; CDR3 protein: CASSQGGEISYNEQFF; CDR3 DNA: TGTGCCAGCAGCCAAGGAGGGGAGATATCCTACAATGAGCAGTTCTTC
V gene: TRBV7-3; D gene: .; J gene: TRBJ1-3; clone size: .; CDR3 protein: CASSFPDNSGNTIYF; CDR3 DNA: TGTGCCAGCAGCTTTCCAGACAACTCTGGAAACACCATATATTTT
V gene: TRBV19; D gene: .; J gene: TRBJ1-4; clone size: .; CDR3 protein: CASRDKGNEKLFF; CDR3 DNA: TGTGCCAGTAGGGACAAAGGGAACGAAAAACTGTTTTTT
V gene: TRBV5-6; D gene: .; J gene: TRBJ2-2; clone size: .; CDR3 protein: CASSSGGAVNTGELFF; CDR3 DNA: TGTGCCAGCAGCTCTGGTGGAGCGGTGAACACCGGGGAGCTGTTTTTT
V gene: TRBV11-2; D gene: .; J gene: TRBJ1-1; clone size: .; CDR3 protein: CASSSYWGQGGNTEAFF; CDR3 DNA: TGTGCCAGCAGTTCATACTGGGGTCAAGGGGGGAACACTGAAGCTTTCTTT
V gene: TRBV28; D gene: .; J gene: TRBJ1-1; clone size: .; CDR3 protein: CASSLPGHSTEAFF; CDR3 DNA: TGTGCCAGCAGTTTGCCGGGGCACTCCACTGAAGCTTTCTTT
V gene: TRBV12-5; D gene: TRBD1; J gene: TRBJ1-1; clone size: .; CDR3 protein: CASGLVGTANTEAFF; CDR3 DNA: TGTGCTAGTGGTTTGGTAGGGACAGCGAACACTGAAGCTTTCTTT
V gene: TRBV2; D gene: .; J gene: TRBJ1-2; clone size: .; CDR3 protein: CASSENNYGYTF; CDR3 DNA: TGTGCCAGCAGTGAAAATAACTATGGCTACACCTTC
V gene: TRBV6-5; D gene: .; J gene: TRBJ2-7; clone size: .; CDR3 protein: CASSRGTNYEQYF; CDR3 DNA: TGTGCCAGCAGCCGCGGGACAAACTACGAGCAGTACTTC
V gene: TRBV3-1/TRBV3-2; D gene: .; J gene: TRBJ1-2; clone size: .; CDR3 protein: CASSIVNYGYTF; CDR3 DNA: TGTGCCAGCAGTATCGTTAACTATGGCTACACCTTC
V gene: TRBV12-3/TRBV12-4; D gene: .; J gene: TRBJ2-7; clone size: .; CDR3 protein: CASSPRGGDSQYF; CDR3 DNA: TGTGCCAGCAGTCCTAGGGGGGGGGATTCGCAGTACTTC
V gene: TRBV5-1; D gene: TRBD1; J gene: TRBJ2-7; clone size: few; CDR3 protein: CASSYLQGQTYEQYF; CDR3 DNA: TGCGCCAGCAGCTACCTACAGGGGCAGACCTACGAGCAGTACTTC
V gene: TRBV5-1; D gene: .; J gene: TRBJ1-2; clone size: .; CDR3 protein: CASSLAEGDGYTF; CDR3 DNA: TGCGCCAGCAGCTTGGCCGAAGGGGATGGCTACACCTTC
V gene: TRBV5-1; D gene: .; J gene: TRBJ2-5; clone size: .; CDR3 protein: CASSRATRAGETQYF; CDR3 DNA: TGCGCCAGCAGCCGAGCGACTAGGGCAGGCGAGACCCAGTACTTC
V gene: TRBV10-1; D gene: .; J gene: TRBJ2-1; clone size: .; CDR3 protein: CASSAVGFAYNEQFF; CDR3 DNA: TGCGCCAGCAGTGCTGTGGGGTTCGCCTACAATGAGCAGTTCTTC
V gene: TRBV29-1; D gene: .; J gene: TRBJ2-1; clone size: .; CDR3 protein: CSVVDRDTSYNEQFF; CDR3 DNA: TGCAGCGTTGTAGACCGGGACACCTCCTACAATGAGCAGTTCTTC
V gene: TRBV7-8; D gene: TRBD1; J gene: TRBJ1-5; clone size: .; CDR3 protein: CASSFVIGQGSSQPQHF; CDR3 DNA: TGTGCCAGCAGCTTTGTTATCGGACAGGGAAGTAGTCAGCCCCAGCATTTT
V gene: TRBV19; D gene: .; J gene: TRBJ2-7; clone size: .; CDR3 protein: CASSIDKTGSSYEQYF; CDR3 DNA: TGTGCCAGTAGTATAGATAAAACCGGGAGCTCCTACGAGCAGTACTTC
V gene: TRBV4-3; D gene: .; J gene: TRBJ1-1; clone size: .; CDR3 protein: CASSQVGGGNTEAFF; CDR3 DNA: TGCGCCAGCAGCCAGGTGGGTGGGGGAAACACTGAAGCTTTCTTT
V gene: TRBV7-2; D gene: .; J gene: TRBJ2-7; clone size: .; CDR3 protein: CASSFSRVGGTYEQYF; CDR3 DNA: TGTGCCAGCAGCTTTTCCCGGGTGGGCGGGACCTACGAGCAGTACTTC
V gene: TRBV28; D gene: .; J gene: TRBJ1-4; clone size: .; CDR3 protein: CASSSRQANEKLFF; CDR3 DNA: TGTGCCAGCAGCTCAAGACAGGCTAATGAAAAACTGTTTTTT
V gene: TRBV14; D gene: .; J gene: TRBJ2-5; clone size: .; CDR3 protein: CASSHPPADPGETQYF; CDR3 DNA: TGTGCCAGCAGCCATCCTCCGGCAGACCCCGGGGAGACCCAGTACTTC
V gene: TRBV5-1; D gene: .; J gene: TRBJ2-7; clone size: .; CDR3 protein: CASSLEGGGRPGEQYF; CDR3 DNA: TGCGCCAGCAGCTTGGAAGGGGGCGGGAGGCCGGGCGAGCAGTACTTC
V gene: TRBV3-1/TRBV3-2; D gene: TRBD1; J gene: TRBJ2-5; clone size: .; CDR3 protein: CASRRQGEQETQYF; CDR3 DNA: TGTGCCAGCAGACGACAGGGTGAACAAGAGACCCAGTACTTC
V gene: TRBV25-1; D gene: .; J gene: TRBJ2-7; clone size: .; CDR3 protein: CASSGTSSYEQYF; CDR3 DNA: TGTGCCAGCTCGGGGACGAGCTCCTACGAGCAGTACTTC